The next 25 T cell receptor beta chains were all read from a single sample in a study of cytomegalovirus exposure and HLA in healthy donors. Primers for the PCR totalled 60 Vbeta and 13 Jbeta. TCRdb keeps only in-frame clones here, not all; method: immunoSEQ multiplex PCR. The repertoire holds over 200,000 clones, roughly 82% seen once, with approximately 6% in the top ten. Specimen: PBMCs. These receptors came from a man aged 35 to 55 in good health and CMV-seropositive.

The J gene is TRBJ1-2, the V gene TRBV5-1; TRBD1 matches at 9 bases. Looked up from germline, CDR1 is SGHRS and CDR2 is YFSETQ. This CDR3 has 18 amino acids. Trimming took 3 bases from V and 8 from J; bases not matched to a gene: 20. The CDR3 reads CASSSNDRDRVTSIGYTF. The CDR3 coding sequence is TGCGCCAGCAGCTCAAACGACCGGGACAGGGTTACTTCTATCGGCTACACCTTC.

This rearrangement joins TRBV19 to TRBJ2-7, with D possibly being TRBD1 (6 bases). V was pared by 5 bases and J by 7 bases, with 9 bases between. This CDR3 spans 11 amino acids. The V gene's germline CDR1 is LNHDA and CDR2 SQIVND (reference sequence). In DNA, the CDR3 is TGTGCCAGTAGTTGGGGGCGGGAGCAGTACTTC. Encoded protein: CASSWGREQYF.

For the CDR3, the DNA is TGTGCCAGCAGTTACAGGGACTACGAGCAGTACGTC. Its protein is CASSYRDYEQYV. The chain combines TRBV2 with TRBJ2-7; the D gene is possibly TRBD1 (6 bases). The CDR3 has 12 amino acids. Germline V gene data show CDR1 as SNHLY and CDR2 as FYNNEI. V shed 5 bases and J shed 3 bases, with 8 bases lying between them.

With regard to this clone: Relative to the germline gene, one junction end is altered; a read error may explain this. The chain has TRBV7-9 and TRBJ2-3; maybe TRBD2 (7 bases). CDR1 is SEHNR, CDR2 FQNEAQ, per germline (reference sequence). This CDR3 comprises 17 residues. The chain's CDR3 is CSSSSTGGGVGADTQYF. The CDR3 nucleotides are TGTTCCAGCAGCTCCACGGGGGGCGGGGTGGGCGCAGATACGCAGTATTTT.

The chain couples TRBV19 to TRBJ2-7; 7 bases fit TRBD1. There are 16 residues in the CDR3. CDR1 LNHDA and CDR2 SQIVND come from the germline V gene (reference sequence). J was trimmed by 2 bases and V by 6 bases; bases with no gene match: 13. DNA of the CDR3: TGTGCCAGTAGCCCTGAACAGGGGATGATAGCCTACGAGCAGTACTTC. It specifies CASSPEQGMIAYEQYF.

V and J are TRBV6-5 and TRBJ2-1; D might be TRBD2 (6 bases). Per germline, CDR1 MNHEY and CDR2 SVGAGI. This CDR3 spans 15 amino acids. Trimming stripped 4 bases from V and 9 bases from J, with 19 bases between. The CDR3 DNA sequence: TGTGCCAGCAGTTTAAGTACACTTGGGGAGGTTGAGCAGTTCTTC. This codes for CASSLSTLGEVEQFF.

The chain uses TRBV7-2 and TRBJ2-5, with a tentative D call TRBD1 (6 bases). The ends were cut back, 1 base at V and 9 bases at J, with 15 bases in the middle. The CDR3 has 14 residues. Per germline, CDR1 SGHTA and CDR2 FQGNSA. The CDR3 DNA reads as TGTGCCAGCAGCTTAGGGCTAGCAGGGGCGGCCCAGTACTTC. Translation gives CASSLGLAGAAQYF.

The chain employs TRBV27 and TRBJ2-2; 8 nucleotides line up with TRBD1. Losses at the gene ends were 6 bases for V and 5 bases for J; bases not matched to a gene: 2. Germline CDR1 is MNHEY and CDR2 is SMNVEV (reference sequence). This CDR3 is 13 amino acids long. The chain's CDR3 is CASRRQGTGELFF. The CDR3 bases are TGTGCCAGCAGACGACAGGGGACCGGGGAGCTGTTTTTT.

The CDR3 sequence: CASSLVLSGSPGQNIQYF. The CDR3 DNA sequence: TGTGCCAGCAGCTTGGTTCTGAGCGGGAGCCCCGGGCAAAACATTCAGTACTTC. This chain joins TRBV5-8 and TRBJ2-4, with 8 bases matching TRBD2. The CDR3 has 18 amino acids. Germline assignment: CDR1 SGHTS and CDR2 YDEGEE. The J segment lost 5 bases and the V segment lost 0 bases, leaving 13 bases of the junction unmatched.

The V and J genes are TRBV5-6 and TRBJ2-1; 8 bases align to TRBD1. The CDR3 is 14 amino acids. V dropped 4 bases and J dropped 6; count of bases not matched to a gene: 6. Germline loops: CDR1 SGHDT, CDR2 YYEEEE. The CDR3 DNA follows: TGTGCCAGCAGCCCAACTACAGGGGGCAATGAGCAGTTCTTC. It translates to CASSPTTGGNEQFF.

As regards this clone: The sample carries other DNA sequences with the same CDR3. The J gene is TRBJ1-1, the V gene TRBV29-1; unclear D gene. CDR3 length: 11 residues. Between the trimmed V and J ends, which lost 6 bases and 4 bases, there was a span of 9 bases. Germline V CDR1 and CDR2: SQVTM, ANQGSEA. As DNA, the CDR3 is TGCAGCGTGAGGTCCAGCACTGAAGCTTTCTTT. Encoded protein: CSVRSSTEAFF.

The chain employs TRBV5-1 and TRBJ2-5; 7 nucleotides match TRBD1. This CDR3 has 14 amino acids. With 7 bases clipped from V and 4 bases from J, the junction kept 10 bases outside the gene matches. CDR1 is SGHRS and CDR2 is YFSETQ in the germline V gene. In nucleotides, the CDR3 is TGCGCCAGCGTCCCTCGACAGGGAGTAGAGACCCAGTACTTC. This translates into CASVPRQGVETQYF. Full variable domain (rest looked up from reference TRBV5-1 and TRBJ2-5): KAGVTQTPRYLIKTRGQQVTLSCSPISGHRSVSWYQQTPGQGLQFLFEYFSETQRNKGNFPGRFSGRQFSNSRSEMNVSTLELGDSALYLCASVPRQGVETQYFGPGTRLLVL.

V is TRBV19 and J is TRBJ2-7; tentatively, D is TRBD2 (6 bases). V gave up 3 bases and J gave up 0 bases, with 9 bases separating them. The CDR3 contains 14 residues. Germline lookup yields CDR1 LNHDA and CDR2 SQIVND (reference sequence). The DNA for the CDR3 is TGTGCCAGTAGTATGGGGGGAAGCTCCTACGAGCAGTACTTC. Translated, it gives CASSMGGSSYEQYF.

The chain uses TRBV7-8 and TRBJ2-1; D is perhaps TRBD1 (5 bases). Between the trimmed V and J ends, which lost 8 bases and 7 bases, there was a span of 9 bases. This CDR3 has 11 amino acids. Germline V gene data show CDR1 as SGHVS and CDR2 as FQNEAQ. CDR3: CASQGANEQFF. CDR3 in DNA: TGTGCCAGCCAAGGGGCGAATGAGCAGTTCTTC.

J is TRBJ1-5 and V is TRBV7-8; no clear D. V was pared by 5 bases and J by 5 bases, with 13 bases between. The length of the CDR3 is 14 residues. Per the germline V gene, CDR1 is SGHVS and CDR2 is FQNEAQ. CDR3: CASSRERADQPQHF. The DNA of the CDR3 is TGTGCCAGCAGCAGAGAGAGGGCCGATCAGCCCCAGCATTTT.

The rearrangement links TRBV5-1 to TRBJ2-2; D is undetermined. In germline, CDR1 is SGHRS, CDR2 YFSETQ. The CDR3 length is 15 residues. The V gene lost 4 bases and the J gene lost 0 bases, with 10 bases spanning the gap. The CDR3 DNA is TGCGCCAGCAGCCCAGACATGGCGAACACCGGGGAGCTGTTTTTT. Amino acids: CASSPDMANTGELFF.

The V call is TRBV4-1, the J call TRBJ1-2; 7 bases fit TRBD1. Unmatched junction bases numbered 5, after V lost 9 bases and J lost 4 bases. The CDR3 runs to 12 residues. Germline CDR1 is MGHRA and CDR2 is YSYEKL. CDR3 sequence: CASWTGTYGYTF. CDR3 DNA: TGCGCCAGTTGGACAGGCACCTATGGCTACACCTTC.

The chain is built from TRBV29-1 and TRBJ2-3; 9 nucleotides align to TRBD2. With V trimmed by 7 bases and J by 1 base, 6 bases remained unmatched. Per the germline V gene, CDR1 is SQVTM and CDR2 is ANQGSEA. This CDR3 spans 14 amino acids. CDR3 bases: TGCAGCGGTCGACTAGCGGACCGCACAGATACGCAGTATTTT. Translation gives CSGRLADRTDTQYF.

This clone came up a few times. The V call is TRBV9, the J call TRBJ2-1; 14 positions match TRBD2. This CDR3 region has 17 residues. The V segment lost 4 bases and the J segment 8 bases; nucleotides outside the gene matches: 11. Germline V gene sequence: CDR1 SGDLS, CDR2 YYNGEE. DNA for the CDR3: TGTGCCAGCAGCCCCAGGCGGGGACTAGCGGGAGAGCATGAGCAGTTCTTC. It specifies CASSPRRGLAGEHEQFF.

The gene calls are TRBV5-1 and TRBJ2-3, with TRBD2 identical over 9 bases. The junction had 6 bases not matched to a gene; V was cut back by 2 bases and J by 5 bases. Germline-derived CDR1 and CDR2 are SGHRS and YFSETQ. This CDR3 has 15 residues. In nucleotides, the CDR3 is TGCGCCAGCAGCTTTAGCGGGAGTCCTGGAGATACGCAGTATTTT. This encodes CASSFSGSPGDTQYF.

This chain uses TRBV7-9 with TRBJ2-1; 12 bases fit TRBD2. J lost 8 bases, V lost 1 base, and 3 bases had no gene match. The CDR3 covers 15 residues. CDR1 and CDR2 (germline): SEHNR, FQNEAQ (reference sequence). The CDR3 protein is CASSLGASGGDEQFF. The CDR3, as DNA: TGTGCCAGCAGCTTAGGGGCTAGCGGGGGGGATGAGCAGTTCTTC.

The V gene is TRBV5-1, the J gene TRBJ1-3; D remains unclear. This CDR3 has 18 residues. Germline V gives CDR1 SGHRS, CDR2 YFSETQ. The V gene lost 1 base and the J gene lost 0 bases, with 17 bases spanning the gap. CDR3 amino acids: CASSLHLRGRNSGNTIYF. CDR3 DNA: TGCGCCAGCAGCTTGCACCTGCGAGGCCGCAACTCTGGAAACACCATATATTTT.

The CDR3 nucleotides read TGTGCCAGCTCACCGCAGAAGCAGGGCAATCAGCCCCAGCATTTT. It is translated as CASSPQKQGNQPQHF. The V call is TRBV18, the J call TRBJ1-5; no definite D call. The germline V gene has CDR1 KGHSH and CDR2 LQKENI. V lost 3 bases, J lost 2 bases, and 11 bases lay in between. The length of the CDR3 is 15 residues. Complete variable domain (other parts from reference TRBV18 and TRBJ1-5): NAGVMQNPRHLVRRRGQEARLRCSPMKGHSHVYWYRQLPEEGLKFMVYLQKENIIDESGMPKERFSAEFPKEGPSILRIQQVVRGDSAAYFCASSPQKQGNQPQHFGDGTRLSIL.

This chain joins TRBV19 and TRBJ2-2; 10 nucleotides agree with TRBD1. CDR3 size: 14 residues. Germline V gene data show CDR1 as LNHDA and CDR2 as SQIVND (reference sequence). J was trimmed by 2 bases and V by 9 bases; bases with no gene match: 3. The CDR3 reads CASRTGGNTGELFF. In DNA form, the CDR3 reads TGTGCCAGCAGGACAGGGGGTAACACCGGGGAGCTGTTTTTT.

The chain employs TRBV4-2 and TRBJ1-1; maybe TRBD1 (5 bases). The length of the CDR3 is 12 residues. V was clipped by 3 bases and J by 8 bases, with 10 bases between them. Per the germline V gene, CDR1 is LGHNA and CDR2 is YNFKEQ. The DNA of the CDR3 is TGTGCCAGCAGCCAGGAGGGGCTCGAAGCTTTCTTT. Translation: CASSQEGLEAFF.